Listed below are T cell receptor beta chains from one sample, sequenced in a study of cytomegalovirus exposure and HLA in healthy donors. The table came from immunoSEQ multiplex PCR; TCRdb's copy has only in-frame clones and leaves some out. The sample carries about 110,000 clones, more than 70% recorded once. The material sequenced was PBMCs. These receptors all stem from a woman between 55 and 75 years old in good health and CMV-seropositive. The CDR3 runs from the conserved cysteine through the conserved F or W. A D gene is named only where the DNA matches it firmly. The size entry is marked missing in some rows and otherwise reads once, few, many or a size class.

>-|-|TRBJ2-5|TRBV18
TGTGCCAGCTCACCCCGCAGGAACCAAGAGACCCAGTACTTC
CASSPRRNQETQYF
>few|TRBD1|TRBJ1-2|TRBV5-1
TGCGCCAGCAGCCCGACATCACAGGGGTTGCGCTACACCTTC
CASSPTSQGLRYTF
>-|-|TRBJ2-7|TRBV7-9
TGTGCCAGCAGCTTTTCAGGGACTTACGAGCAGTACTTC
CASSFSGTYEQYF
>-|TRBD2|TRBJ2-3|TRBV7-3
TGTGCCAGCAGCATCGGGACTAGTGGGATTACAGATACGCAGTATTTT
CASSIGTSGITDTQYF
>-|-|TRBJ2-7|TRBV4-1
TGCGCCAGCAGCCAAGTGGTGAGGAGGGCCTACGAGCAGTACTTC
CASSQVVRRAYEQYF
>-|TRBD1|TRBJ1-1|TRBV19
TGTGCCAGTAGTACGCTGAGACAGGGGCGCCCAGAGGCTGAAGCTTTCTTT
CASSTLRQGRPEAEAFF
>-|TRBD2|TRBJ2-1|TRBV5-4
TGTGCCAGCAGCTCAGCCCTAGCGGGAGGCGGGCATGAGCAGTTCTTC
CASSSALAGGGHEQFF
>-|TRBD1|TRBJ1-2|TRBV5-1
TGCGCCAGCAGCGTAGGGACAGGGAGGCACTATGGCTACACCTTC
CASSVGTGRHYGYTF
>once|TRBD2|TRBJ2-3|TRBV6-5
TGTGCCAGCAGTTACGGGCCAGCGGGGAGCACAGATACGCAGTATTTT
CASSYGPAGSTDTQYF
>-|TRBD1|TRBJ2-4|TRBV28
TGTGCCAGCAGTACCTCGGGACAGGGGCAAAACATTCAGTACTTC
CASSTSGQGQNIQYF